The entry below gives a single TCR beta chain sequence along with its context. What it binds is unknown. The sample comes from a study of vaccination and CD4 T cells after COVID-19. Looking at the study overall: Either the Pfizer-BioNTech BNT162b2 or Moderna mRNA-1273 vaccine was given as two doses.

At the Johns Hopkins FTIC core, DNA taken from cultured CD4+ T cells was sequenced by way of the Oncomine TCR Beta short-read assay. The template was genomic DNA from cultured CD4+ T cells. TCRdb ran MiXCR on the PCR reads and lists one entry per CDR3 protein. The profile shows 8,500 to 13,000 distinct CDR3 sequences, less than 40% of them singletons. Treatment: approximately 9-day PBMC culture with coronavirus spike peptide pools or control peptides (ViraFEST assay). ViraFEST sequenced TCRs after peptide-pool expansion of antigen-specific T cells. Fewer than 2.5 million PBMCs went into each well for culture with 9.5 to 10 IU/ml IL-2 and approximately 9 ug/ml peptide pools. Germline V gives CDR1 MNHEY, CDR2 SVGEGT. V gave up 0 bases and J gave up 0 bases, with 6 bases separating them. There are 14 residues in the CDR3.

The clonotype originates from a human donor who had recovered from COVID-19. Sequencing was done on a sample of CD4+ T cells from blood, cultured in vitro. This chain uses TRBV6-2 or TRBV6-3 with TRBJ2-7; D is unresolved. CDR3 in amino acids: CASSYSRSSYEQYF. The DNA for the CDR3 is TGTGCCAGCAGTTACTCGCGGAGCTCCTACGAGCAGTACTTC.